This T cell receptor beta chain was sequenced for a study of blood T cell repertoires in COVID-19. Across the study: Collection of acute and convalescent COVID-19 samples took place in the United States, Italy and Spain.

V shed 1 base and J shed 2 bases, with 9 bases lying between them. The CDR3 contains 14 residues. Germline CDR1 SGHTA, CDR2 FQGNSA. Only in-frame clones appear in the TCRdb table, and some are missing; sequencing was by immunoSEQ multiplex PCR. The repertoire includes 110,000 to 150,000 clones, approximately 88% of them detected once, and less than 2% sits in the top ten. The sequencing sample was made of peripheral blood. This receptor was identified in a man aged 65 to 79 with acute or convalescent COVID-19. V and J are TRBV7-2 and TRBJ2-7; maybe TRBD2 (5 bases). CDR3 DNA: TGTGCCAGCAGCTTAGGAGGGTCCGCCTACGAGCAGTACTTC. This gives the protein CASSLGGSAYEQYF.